This T cell receptor beta chain is drawn from a study of beta chain features in type 1 diabetes. cDNA synthesis used the whole RNA isolate, giving expressed TCRB sequences. Generated by immunoSEQ multiplex PCR, the TCRdb table keeps only in-frame clones and is missing some. The sample has roughly 250,000 clones; 7.5% to 10% are singletons. Germline V gene lookup returns CDR1 KGHSH and CDR2 LQKENI. V dropped 6 bases and J dropped 0 bases, with 13 bases sitting between them. This CDR3 has 15 residues. The source material was naive CD4+ T cells from blood. The rearrangement links TRBV18 to TRBJ2-3; D call uncertain. The TCR was taken from a woman between 18 and 29 years old in good health. CDR3 in amino acids: CASSISPTSTDTQYF. DNA of the CDR3: TGTGCCAGCTCCATTAGCCCGACTAGCACAGATACGCAGTATTTT.